The sequence of this T cell receptor beta chain was determined in a study of identical twins. General observations from the study: Whereas memory repertoires showed no such difference, abundant cord blood beta clonotypes carried fewer insertions. Excess low generation probability was seen in twin-shared out-of-frame alpha sequences.

Template switching (which added a universal primer site) was used, and cDNA carried unique molecular identifiers. A single record per CDR3 protein comes from TCRdb applying MiXCR to the 5' RACE reads. The sample shows hundreds of thousands of distinct CDR3 sequences, 20% to 25% of them seen only once. The germline V gene encodes CDR1 MNHNS and CDR2 SASEGT. The CDR3 has 19 amino acids. With 8 bases clipped from V and 3 bases from J, the junction kept 20 bases outside the gene matches. Notes on this clonotype: Antigen specificity is unknown.

Separately, the same data were catalogued under a study of T cells expressing NK-cell markers. In that study: Where several donors were concerned, these clonotypes also led the CD3+CD56-NKG2C+ fraction.

The clonotype originates from a woman aged 18 to 35 in good health. Sequencing input: CD4+ T cells sorted from blood. The rearrangement uses TRBV6-1 and TRBJ2-7; TRBD1 matches 12 bases. CDR3 in DNA: TGTGCCAGCGAACGAGAACCCGGGACAGGGGGCCTCCTTGGCTACGAGCAGTACTTC. Translated, it gives CASEREPGTGGLLGYEQYF.